One T cell receptor beta chain is described in this entry. The specificity of this receptor is unknown. No base-level quality is on record; no much larger clone is a single base apart. This record comes from a study of tumor-infiltrating T cells and Merkel cell polyomavirus (dated by TCRdb to 2015 to 2018). Study-level background: In Merkel cell carcinoma patients, the study investigated CD8+ T cells specific for the Merkel cell polyomavirus KLL epitope. Varying disease stages were represented at patient presentation, and patients were followed for a median of 2.7 years (range about 1.1 to 6.0 years). The therapies patients received were varied and non-standardized, including chemotherapy, radiation and immunotherapies. TRB sequencing was performed on KLL-tetramer-sorted cells from blood or tumor-infiltrating lymphocytes in fewer than 15 samples, as well as on 11 to 12 matched whole-tumor samples. Most whole-tumor samples were obtained as 25-micron curls cut from formalin-fixed, paraffin-embedded tissue blocks. Across the study, one tumor sample was a frozen nodal tumor digest and one was a flash-frozen core biopsy of a metastasis.

The library relied on the immunoSEQ multiplex PCR assay. Genomic DNA extraction, TRB sequencing and normalization were carried out by Adaptive Biotechnologies (Seattle, WA). In the paper's pipeline: To compute clonality, the Shannon entropy of productive TRB sequences was normalized by log2 of unique productive sequences and then subtracted from one. KLL-specific clonotypes in tumors were identified by matching TCRbeta CDR3 amino acid sequences to those from the tetramer-sorted sample of each patient. Held by TCRdb, this immuneACCESS table contains in-frame sequences only and omits some clones. Under half of the omission traces to an unresolved V gene where checked; the cause of the rest is unknown. The DNA was the basis for D and trimming; V, J and clone size are from that table. Present in this sample are 25,000 or so clones, roughly 85% of which were seen just once. The ten largest account for roughly 3% of the sample.

For CDR1 and CDR2, the germline V gene lists SNHLY and FYNNEI. Cut back by 3 bases and 3 bases, the V and J ends lie 5 bases apart. Counted from cysteine to phenylalanine, this CDR3 has 12 amino acids. The only DNA kept is the CDR3, 36 bases in frame from the first base. What the research found in general, with its limitations: The study examined just one viral epitope, so T cells targeting other Merkel cell polyomavirus epitopes were not captured. KLL-specific TRB repertoires were diverse and mostly private, with just one public clonotype, shared by two patients, among several hundred unique sequences. The small sample size of the study (n of about eleven patients) is recognized as a limitation. Significantly improved MCC-specific survival was associated with a higher fraction of KLL-specific T cells within tumors (roughly 1.9-18% versus about 0-0.15%). A significant MCC-specific survival advantage (P = 0.0051) was associated with tumors having more unique KLL-specific clonotypes (about 5-110 vs 0-3).

All patients' tumors stained robustly positive for Merkel cell polyomavirus Large T antigen by immunohistochemistry. Eleven to twelve Merkel cell carcinoma patients were included, each with robust KLL-tetramer+ populations (above 0.04% of CD8+ T cells) in blood and/or cultured TIL. Every patient was Caucasian, and patient ages ranged from about 45 to 80 years, with a median of around 71 years. Lymph node tumors were analyzed for patients with unknown primaries who presented with nodal disease, or when insufficient primary tissue was available. This receptor was identified in a man in his fifties or sixties with Merkel cell carcinoma. The sample comprised lymph node tissue. This chain is built from TRBV2 and TRBJ1-1; no D gene is confidently identified. The CDR3 here reads CASSDGYTEAFF. The bases read TGTGCCAGCAGTGACGGGTACACTGAAGCTTTCTTT.